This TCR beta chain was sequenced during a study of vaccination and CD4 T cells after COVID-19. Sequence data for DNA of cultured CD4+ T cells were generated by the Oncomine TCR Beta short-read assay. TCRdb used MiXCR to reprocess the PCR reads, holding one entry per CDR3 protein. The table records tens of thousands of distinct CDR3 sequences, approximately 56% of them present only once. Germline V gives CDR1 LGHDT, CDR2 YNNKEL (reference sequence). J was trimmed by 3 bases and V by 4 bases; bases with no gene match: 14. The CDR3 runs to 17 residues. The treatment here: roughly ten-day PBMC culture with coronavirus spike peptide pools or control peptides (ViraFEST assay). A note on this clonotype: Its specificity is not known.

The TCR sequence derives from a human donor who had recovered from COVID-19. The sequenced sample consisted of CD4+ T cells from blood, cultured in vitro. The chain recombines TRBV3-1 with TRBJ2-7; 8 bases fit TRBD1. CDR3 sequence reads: CASSRAKLGQESYEQYF. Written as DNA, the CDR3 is TGTGCCAGCAGCCGGGCTAAGTTGGGACAGGAGAGCTACGAGCAGTACTTC.